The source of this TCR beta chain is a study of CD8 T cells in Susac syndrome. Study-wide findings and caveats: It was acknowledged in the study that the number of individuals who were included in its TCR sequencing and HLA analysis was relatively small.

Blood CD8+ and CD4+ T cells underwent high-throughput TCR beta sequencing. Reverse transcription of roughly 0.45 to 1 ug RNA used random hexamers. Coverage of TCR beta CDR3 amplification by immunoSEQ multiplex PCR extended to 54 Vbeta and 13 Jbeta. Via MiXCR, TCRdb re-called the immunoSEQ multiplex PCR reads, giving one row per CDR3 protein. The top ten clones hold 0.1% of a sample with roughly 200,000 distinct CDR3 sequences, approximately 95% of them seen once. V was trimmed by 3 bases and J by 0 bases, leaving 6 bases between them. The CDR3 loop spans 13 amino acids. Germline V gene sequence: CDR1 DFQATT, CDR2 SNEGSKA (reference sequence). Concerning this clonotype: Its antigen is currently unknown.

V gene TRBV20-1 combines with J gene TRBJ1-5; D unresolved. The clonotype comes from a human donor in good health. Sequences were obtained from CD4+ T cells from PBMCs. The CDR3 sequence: CSARRYSNQPQHF. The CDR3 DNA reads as TGCAGTGCTAGGAGGTATAGCAATCAGCCCCAGCATTTT.